Below are 11 T cell receptor beta chains sequenced from a single sample in a study of PD-L1 blockade in urothelial cancer. Only in-frame clones appear in the TCRdb table, and some are missing; sequencing was by immunoSEQ multiplex PCR. The table records 70,000 to 75,000 clones, 84% of them present only once. As to time point: pretreatment peripheral blood. Sequenced here: PBMCs, sampled around atezolizumab (anti-PD-L1) treatment. The source of these receptors is a woman aged 70-85 years with urothelial cancer.

The rearrangement links TRBV19 to TRBJ1-4, with D possibly being TRBD1 (6 bases). Germline CDR1 and CDR2: LNHDA and SQIVND (reference sequence). V lost 7 bases and J lost 1, with 10 bases in between. The CDR3 is 14 residues long. CDR3 in DNA: TGTGCCAGTAACTTACAGGGAACTAATGAAAAACTGTTTTTT. Translating gives CASNLQGTNEKLFF.

The rearrangement uses TRBV14 and TRBJ1-2, with D perhaps matching TRBD1 (5 bases). The germline gives CDR1 SGHDN, CDR2 FVKESK. V dropped 1 base and J dropped 5 bases, with 14 bases sitting between them. The length of the CDR3 is 15 residues. The CDR3 DNA reads TGTGCCAGCAGCCAAGTTGGGGCTGGTTATTATGGCTACACCTTC. Encoded protein: CASSQVGAGYYGYTF.

This sequence joins TRBV7-2 and TRBJ1-2; D call uncertain. The germline CDR1 and CDR2 sequences are SGHTA and FQGNSA. This CDR3 contains 13 residues. V was trimmed by 5 bases and J by 7 bases, leaving 14 bases between them. The CDR3 loop reads CASSPRRQGGYTF. The CDR3 DNA reads TGTGCCAGCAGCCCCCGCAGACAAGGTGGCTACACCTTC. Full variable domain (remainder filled in from reference TRBV7-2 and TRBJ1-2): GAGVSQSPSNKVTEKGKDVELRCDPISGHTALYWYRQSLGQGLEFLIYFQGNSAPDKSGLPSDRFSAERTGGSVSTLTIQRTQQEDSAVYLCASSPRRQGGYTFGSGTRLTVV.

The chain employs TRBV5-5 and TRBJ2-7; 11 nucleotides match TRBD1. The CDR3 totals 15 residues. Germline CDR1 is SGHKS and CDR2 is YYEKEE (reference sequence). J gave up 3 bases and V 4 bases, and 6 bases lay outside the gene matches. In nucleotides, the CDR3 is TGTGCCAGCAGCGCAGCCGGGACAGGGGGCTACGAGCAGTACTTC. Translated: CASSAAGTGGYEQYF.

This rearrangement joins TRBV5-1 to TRBJ2-3; the D gene is possibly TRBD1 (5 bases). The CDR3 consists of 14 residues. Between the trimmed V and J ends, which lost 2 bases and 3 bases, there was a span of 10 bases. Germline assignment: CDR1 SGHRS and CDR2 YFSETQ. This CDR3 is CASSLDRMTDTQYF. The CDR3 region has the DNA TGCGCCAGCAGCTTAGACAGAATGACAGATACGCAGTATTTT.

This sequence joins TRBV5-1 and TRBJ2-1; a possible D gene is TRBD2 (5 bases). There are 15 residues in the CDR3. Trimming cost V 7 bases and J 5 bases, with 19 bases left between them. Germline V gene sequence: CDR1 SGHRS, CDR2 YFSETQ. The CDR3 nucleotides read TGCGCCAGCCGGGCGGGTAACGAACTCCACAATGAGCAGTTCTTC. It encodes CASRAGNELHNEQFF. Looking up the rest from reference TRBV5-1 and TRBJ2-1 gives the full variable domain: KAGVTQTPRYLIKTRGQQVTLSCSPISGHRSVSWYQQTPGQGLQFLFEYFSETQRNKGNFPGRFSGRQFSNSRSEMNVSTLELGDSALYLCASRAGNELHNEQFFGPGTRLTVL.

This chain uses TRBV11-2 with TRBJ2-1, with 8 bases matching TRBD2. This CDR3 comprises 15 residues. Looked up from germline, CDR1 is SGHAT and CDR2 is FQNNGV. After removal of 5 bases from V and 8 bases from J, the junction contained 11 bases not matched to a gene. CDR3 sequence reads: CASSPRTSLSDEQFF. CDR3 coding DNA: TGTGCCAGCAGCCCAAGGACTAGCCTCTCGGATGAGCAGTTCTTC.

The genes are TRBV4-3 and TRBJ2-5; 7 nucleotides align to TRBD1. The CDR3 covers 16 residues. The germline V gene has CDR1 LGHNA and CDR2 YSLEER. Trimming cost V 2 bases and J 5 bases; bases outside gene matches: 11. CDR3 nucleotides: TGCGCCAGCAGCCAAAGCTCCGCAGGGGGTGGCGAGACCCAGTACTTC. Protein: CASSQSSAGGGETQYF.

This clone has more than one count but fewer than ten. The V gene is TRBV2, the J gene TRBJ2-3, with 7 bases matching TRBD1. The CDR3 contains 18 residues. The V and J ends lost 2 bases and 3 bases, in that order; junction bases with no gene match: 14. Germline values: CDR1 SNHLY, CDR2 FYNNEI. The CDR3 DNA follows: TGTGCCAGCAGTGAACTCCAAGACAGGGTCGGGGAAACAGATACGCAGTATTTT. It codes for CASSELQDRVGETDTQYF.

The chain couples TRBV2 to TRBJ1-5; perhaps TRBD1 as D (6 bases). There are 16 residues in the CDR3. The V end lost 8 bases, the J end lost 0 bases, and 17 bases lay between the germline ends. The germline V gene has CDR1 SNHLY and CDR2 FYNNEI. The CDR3, as DNA: TGTGCCAGCGGCGGCAGGGACATTCATAGCAATCAGCCCCAGCATTTT. It translates to CASGGRDIHSNQPQHF.

V is TRBV7-2 and J is TRBJ1-1, with TRBD1 matching over 7 bases. The CDR3 loop spans 13 amino acids. J lost 0 bases, V lost 7 bases, and 2 bases had no gene match. Germline assignment: CDR1 SGHTA and CDR2 FQGNSA. The CDR3 sequence: CASKQGMNTEAFF. In DNA, the CDR3 is TGTGCCAGCAAACAGGGGATGAACACTGAAGCTTTCTTT.